These 29 T cell receptor beta chains were all obtained from the same sample, sequenced in a study of graft-versus-host responses after intestinal transplantation. Clones were sequenced by immunoSEQ multiplex PCR, and TCRdb holds only the in-frame ones, with some missing. The top ten hold around 3.6% of the sample, which has roughly 40,000 clones, 85% to 95% seen once. The source was PBMCs, collected roughly 780 days after intestinal transplantation. These receptors came from a human patient who received an intestinal transplant, so some T cells may come from the graft donor.

This clone has more than one count but fewer than ten. The sample carries other DNA sequences with the same CDR3. This chain joins TRBV6-5 and TRBJ1-1; D is unclear. Per the germline V gene, CDR1 is MNHEY and CDR2 is SVGAGI. The CDR3 has 11 amino acids. Trimming took 8 bases from V and 5 from J, leaving 9 bases between them. Written as DNA, the CDR3 is TGTGCCAGCTCCGGGAGGACTGAAGCTTTCTTT. Translation gives CASSGRTEAFF.

The CDR3 sequence: CASSSEGLETDTQYF. DNA for the CDR3: TGTGCCAGCAGCTCAGAAGGACTAGAGACAGATACGCAGTATTTT. This chain uses TRBV7-2 with TRBJ2-3; 7 bases agree with TRBD2. Trimming at V came to 4 bases and at J to 3 bases, leaving 7 bases not matched to a gene. This CDR3 spans 15 amino acids. Germline V lookup: CDR1 SGHTA, CDR2 FQGNSA.

The chain couples TRBV19 to TRBJ1-5; D perhaps matches TRBD1 (5 bases). From germline, CDR1 is LNHDA and CDR2 SQIVND (reference sequence). The CDR3 sequence is 14 residues long. The V end lost 3 bases, the J end lost 2 bases, and 8 bases lay between the germline ends. Here the CDR3 reads CASSIWGGNQPQHF. The CDR3 nucleotides are TGTGCCAGTAGTATTTGGGGGGGCAATCAGCCCCAGCATTTT.

The V gene is TRBV19, the J gene TRBJ1-1, with TRBD1 matching 7 bases. This CDR3 comprises 17 residues. Germline V gives CDR1 LNHDA, CDR2 SQIVND (reference sequence). V dropped 7 bases and J dropped 3; count of bases not matched to a gene: 17. This CDR3 reads CASKRSAQGVVDTEAFF. CDR3 sequence (DNA): TGTGCCAGTAAAAGATCGGCCCAGGGGGTGGTGGACACTGAAGCTTTCTTT.

The chain recombines TRBV29-1 with TRBJ2-7; D not resolved. Trimming pared 4 bases from V and 5 bases from J, leaving 15 bases between. The germline CDR1 and CDR2 sequences are SQVTM and ANQGSEA. The CDR3 consists of 13 residues. Written as DNA, the CDR3 is TGCAGCGTTGGCAGGCTTTTTAGCCACGAGCAGTACTTC. Translated, it gives CSVGRLFSHEQYF.

This chain joins TRBV5-1 and TRBJ1-5; the D is unclear. Germline V CDR1 and CDR2: SGHRS, YFSETQ. V was pared by 0 bases and J by 9 bases, with 10 bases between. The CDR3 has 13 residues. CDR3: CASSLGPGSPQHF. DNA for the CDR3: TGCGCCAGCAGCTTGGGGCCGGGGTCGCCCCAGCATTTT.

V is TRBV6-1 and J is TRBJ2-5; no definite D call. The CDR3 is made up of 15 amino acids. Germline CDR1 reads MNHNS; CDR2 reads SASEGT. Trimming cost V 1 base and J 5 bases, with 14 bases left between them. This CDR3 reads CASSEGSAAPETQYF. The DNA of the CDR3 is TGTGCCAGCAGTGAAGGTTCGGCAGCCCCGGAGACCCAGTACTTC.

A single count supports this clone. The chain uses TRBV18 and TRBJ2-7; D is possibly TRBD1 (5 bases). Trimming took off 0 bases at V and 2 bases at J, with 14 bases between the two ends. Per germline, CDR1 KGHSH and CDR2 LQKENI. This CDR3 is built from 16 residues. This chain's CDR3 is CASSPPGRMGPYEQYF. For the CDR3, the DNA is TGTGCCAGCTCACCACCGGGAAGGATGGGGCCCTACGAGCAGTACTTC.

The chain uses TRBV7-2 and TRBJ2-1, with 9 bases matching TRBD2. The CDR3 is 16 residues long. CDR1 SGHTA and CDR2 FQGNSA come from the germline V gene. With V trimmed by 1 base and J by 8 bases, 9 bases remained unmatched. The CDR3 spells CASSLVAGGVRDEQFF. The CDR3 nucleotides are TGTGCCAGCAGCTTAGTTGCGGGAGGGGTCAGAGATGAGCAGTTCTTC.

The rearrangement uses TRBV7-3 and TRBJ2-6; maybe TRBD1 (5 bases). The V and J ends lost 2 bases and 0 bases respectively, with 14 bases between them. Germline CDR1 is SGHTA and CDR2 is FQGTGA. This CDR3 has 18 residues. CDR3 in DNA: TGTGCCAGCAGCTTACGCGACAGCCCTTACTCTGGGGCCAACGTCCTGACTTTC. As protein: CASSLRDSPYSGANVLTF.

This chain joins TRBV7-9 and TRBJ1-1, with D possibly matching TRBD1 (6 bases). This CDR3 contains 14 residues. The V gene's germline CDR1 is SEHNR and CDR2 FQNEAQ (reference sequence). V gave up 2 bases and J gave up 4 bases, with 11 bases separating them. The DNA of the CDR3 is TGTGCCAGCAGCTTAAGGGGGGTCTCCACTGAAGCTTTCTTT. Translated, it gives CASSLRGVSTEAFF. Full variable domain (missing parts from reference TRBV7-9 and TRBJ1-1): DTGVSQNPRHKITKRGQNVTFRCDPISEHNRLYWYRQTLGQGPEFLTYFQNEAQLEKSRLLSDRFSAERPKGSFSTLEIQRTEQGDSAMYLCASSLRGVSTEAFFGQGTRLTVV.

The chain joins TRBV10-2 to TRBJ1-4; D is perhaps TRBD1 (5 bases). Between the trimmed V and J ends, which lost 9 bases and 5 bases, there was a span of 19 bases. Germline V CDR1 and CDR2: WSHSY, SAAADI. The CDR3 contains 15 residues. In nucleotides, the CDR3 is TGCGCCAGTTCCCTGGCTACAGGAGTCAATGAAAAACTGTTTTTT. It encodes CASSLATGVNEKLFF.

The chain couples TRBV2 to TRBJ1-5; 7 bases line up with TRBD1. The V gene end was trimmed by 3 bases and the J gene end by 0 bases; junction bases not matched to a gene: 8. Looked up from germline, CDR1 is SNHLY and CDR2 is FYNNEI. This CDR3 has 17 residues. The CDR3 DNA is TGTGCCAGCAGTGAGAGAGGAGGGGGCTATAGCAATCAGCCCCAGCATTTT. This gives the protein CASSERGGGYSNQPQHF.

The J gene is TRBJ1-6, the V gene TRBV4-1; a possible D gene is TRBD1 (5 bases). Per the germline V gene, CDR1 is MGHRA and CDR2 is YSYEKL. The CDR3 has 15 residues. V was shortened by 8 bases and J by 11 bases, with 22 bases between the two germline ends. This CDR3 reads CASLPFRTAGAPLHF. The CDR3 nucleotides read TGCGCCAGCCTCCCCTTTAGGACCGCGGGGGCACCCCTCCACTTT.

This clone was detected once. This sequence joins TRBV7-9 and TRBJ1-1; no clear D. Germline CDR1 SEHNR, CDR2 FQNEAQ (reference sequence). This CDR3 contains 13 residues. The ends were cut back, 3 bases at V and 0 bases at J, with 5 bases in the middle. CDR3 sequence (DNA): TGTGCCAGCAGCTTGAGGATGAACACTGAAGCTTTCTTT. It is translated as CASSLRMNTEAFF.

This clone was counted only a few times. The chain uses TRBV7-9 and TRBJ2-5; no reliable D call. Trimming took 3 bases from V and 5 from J, leaving 7 bases between them. The CDR3 covers 12 residues. Germline CDR1 reads SEHNR; CDR2 reads FQNEAQ (reference sequence). The CDR3 region is CASSFERETQYF. The CDR3 DNA reads as TGTGCCAGCAGCTTCGAAAGGGAGACCCAGTACTTC.

The V call is TRBV27, the J call TRBJ1-2; TRBD1 matches at 10 bases. Per the germline V gene, CDR1 is MNHEY and CDR2 is SMNVEV (reference sequence). The CDR3 is made up of 14 amino acids. With V trimmed by 6 bases and J by 2 bases, 3 bases remained unmatched. The CDR3: CASRGQGLNYGYTF. In DNA form, the CDR3 reads TGTGCCAGCAGGGGACAGGGGTTGAACTATGGCTACACCTTC.

This clone has a single count. The rearrangement uses TRBV11-2 and TRBJ2-7, with D possibly being TRBD2 (5 bases). The CDR3 is made up of 14 amino acids. Germline V gene lookup returns CDR1 SGHAT and CDR2 FQNNGV. V lost 4 bases and J 3 bases, leaving 13 bases between the germline ends. CDR3 nucleotides: TGTGCCAGCAGCTCTGGAAGAGGGTTCTACGAGCAGTACTTC. It yields the protein CASSSGRGFYEQYF.

The gene calls are TRBV4-1 and TRBJ2-7; 8 bases fit TRBD2. CDR1 is MGHRA and CDR2 is YSYEKL in the germline V gene. V shed 1 base, J shed 4 bases, and the junction held 6 bases outside the gene matches. The CDR3 length is 15 residues. This CDR3 reads CASSQGVAGWYEQYF. DNA of the CDR3: TGCGCCAGCAGCCAAGGGGTAGCGGGGTGGTACGAGCAGTACTTC.

The V call is TRBV7-2, the J call TRBJ1-2; 11 bases line up with TRBD1. From germline, CDR1 is SGHTA and CDR2 FQGNSA. There are 15 residues in the CDR3. The J segment lost 4 bases and the V segment lost 5 bases, leaving 6 bases of the junction unmatched. CDR3 amino acids: CASSTGDRGIYGYTF. The CDR3 DNA reads as TGTGCCAGCAGCACCGGGGACAGGGGGATCTATGGCTACACCTTC. The full variable domain, with the rest looked up from reference TRBV7-2 and TRBJ1-2, is GAGVSQSPSNKVTEKGKDVELRCDPISGHTALYWYRQSLGQGLEFLIYFQGNSAPDKSGLPSDRFSAERTGGSVSTLTIQRTQQEDSAVYLCASSTGDRGIYGYTFGSGTRLTVV.

The chain employs TRBV4-1 and TRBJ2-7; 11 nucleotides line up with TRBD1. From germline, CDR1 is MGHRA and CDR2 YSYEKL. Unmatched junction bases numbered 3, after V lost 5 bases and J lost 3 bases. The CDR3 has 14 residues. CDR3 coding DNA: TGCGCCAGCAGCAAGGGACAGGGGGACTACGAGCAGTACTTC. The encoded protein is CASSKGQGDYEQYF.

In its sample, this clone was seen once. The gene calls are TRBV2 and TRBJ2-7, with 9 bases matching TRBD2. The CDR3 covers 13 residues. V dropped 7 bases and J dropped 4; count of bases not matched to a gene: 5. Germline CDR1 SNHLY, CDR2 FYNNEI. The CDR3 region has the DNA TGTGCCAGCAATCTAGCGGGGCGGTACGAGCAGTACTTC. Its protein product is CASNLAGRYEQYF.

This chain connects TRBV19 to TRBJ2-7; maybe TRBD2 (5 bases). The germline V gene has CDR1 LNHDA and CDR2 SQIVND (reference sequence). The CDR3 is made up of 13 amino acids. The V end was cut by 3 bases, the J end by 3 bases, with 9 bases between. The CDR3 DNA reads TGTGCCAGTAGTATCTTGGGAGACTACGAGCAGTACTTC. Amino acid sequence: CASSILGDYEQYF.

The chain has TRBV7-9 and TRBJ2-5; 7 bases align to TRBD2. This CDR3 comprises 15 residues. Germline V gene lookup returns CDR1 SEHNR and CDR2 FQNEAQ (reference sequence). Trimming cost V 5 bases and J 3 bases; bases outside gene matches: 9. The CDR3 DNA reads as TGTGCCAGCAGCCTGCCACTAGCGCATGAAGAGACCCAGTACTTC. It specifies CASSLPLAHEETQYF.

This clone came up once. The V and J genes are TRBV30 and TRBJ2-3; D gene uncertain. Germline V gene sequence: CDR1 GTSNPN, CDR2 SVGIG (reference sequence). The CDR3 covers 14 residues. Trimming removed 4 bases from V and 4 bases from J, with 15 bases in between. This CDR3 reads CAWTMQSNADTQYF. DNA for the CDR3: TGTGCCTGGACCATGCAGTCCAACGCAGATACGCAGTATTTT.

The rearrangement links TRBV7-6 to TRBJ2-7, with no clear D. Trimming removed 0 bases from V and 5 bases from J, with 17 bases in between. Germline CDR1 SGHVS, CDR2 FNYEAQ. The CDR3 has 16 amino acids. The DNA for the CDR3 is TGTGCCAGCAGCTTAGCGGAATCCGGGTTTGGACACGAGCAGTACTTC. Its protein product is CASSLAESGFGHEQYF.

The chain employs TRBV5-4 and TRBJ2-1; D is ambiguous. The CDR3 has 14 residues. The germline V gene has CDR1 SGHNT and CDR2 YYREEE (reference sequence). Trimming removed 5 bases from V and 2 bases from J, with 11 bases in between. The CDR3 protein is CASRADWAYNEQFF. CDR3 bases: TGTGCCAGCAGGGCAGATTGGGCCTACAATGAGCAGTTCTTC.

V usage is TRBV18 and J usage is TRBJ1-3; tentatively, D is TRBD1 (5 bases). Germline V lookup: CDR1 KGHSH, CDR2 LQKENI. V lost 3 bases and J lost 0, with 6 bases in between. The CDR3 runs to 14 residues. This CDR3 is CASSPDSSGNTIYF. In DNA, the CDR3 is TGTGCCAGCTCACCCGACAGCTCTGGAAACACCATATATTTT.

Here the CDR3 reads CAISESPGNSYYEQYF. CDR3 coding DNA: TGTGCCATCAGTGAGTCGCCAGGGAATTCTTACTACGAGCAGTACTTC. V and J are TRBV10-3 and TRBJ2-7; D might be TRBD1 (5 bases). V dropped 0 bases and J dropped 3 bases, with 15 bases sitting between them. The CDR3 extends over 16 amino acids. CDR1 is ENHRY and CDR2 is SYGVKD in the germline V gene.